This passage covers 11 T cell receptor beta chains from one sample sequenced in a study of CD8+ T cells in alopecia areata. After isolation, RNA underwent reverse transcription to generate cDNA as the sequencing template. Profiling relied on immunoSEQ multiplex PCR, and the TCRdb table lists in-frame clones only, not all of them. The table records fewer than 200,000 clones, 50% to 70% of them present only once. The source material was CD4+ T cells sorted from blood, sampled at week 0. Receptors were obtained from a human donor with alopecia areata.

This chain links TRBV11-1 with TRBJ2-3; D ambiguous. The CDR3 runs to 11 residues. The V gene's germline CDR1 is SGHAT and CDR2 FQDESV (reference sequence). V lost 4 bases and J lost 5, with 4 bases in between. The CDR3, as DNA: TGTGCCAGCAGCTCTAAAGATACGCAGTATTTT. Encoded protein: CASSSKDTQYF.

This clone has a handful of counts. This chain links TRBV29-1 with TRBJ1-3, with a tentative D call TRBD1 (5 bases). This CDR3 region has 14 residues. The ends were cut back, 3 bases at V and 2 bases at J, with 11 bases in the middle. The germline gives CDR1 SQVTM, CDR2 ANQGSEA. This chain's CDR3 is CSVDGGRAGNTIYF. CDR3 bases: TGCAGCGTTGACGGGGGAAGGGCTGGAAACACCATATATTTT.

The J gene is TRBJ1-2, the V gene TRBV7-9, with TRBD1 matching over 7 bases. Germline V CDR1 and CDR2: SEHNR, FQNEAQ (reference sequence). The V and J ends lost 5 bases and 2 bases, in that order; junction bases with no gene match: 2. This CDR3 has 13 amino acids. The CDR3 DNA follows: TGTGCCAGCAGCCTACAGGGGAACTATGGCTACACCTTC. Translated: CASSLQGNYGYTF.

This chain links TRBV5-1 with TRBJ2-4, with D hard to call. Germline CDR1 and CDR2: SGHRS and YFSETQ. This CDR3 contains 13 residues. V lost 0 bases and J 5 bases, leaving 6 bases between the germline ends. The CDR3 DNA is TGCGCCAGCAGCTTGGAACCAGAAAACATTCAGTACTTC. Protein sequence: CASSLEPENIQYF. The full variable domain, completed using reference TRBV5-1 and TRBJ2-4, is KAGVTQTPRYLIKTRGQQVTLSCSPISGHRSVSWYQQTPGQGLQFLFEYFSETQRNKGNFPGRFSGRQFSNSRSEMNVSTLELGDSALYLCASSLEPENIQYFGAGTRLSVL.

The J gene is TRBJ1-6, the V gene TRBV9; no definite D call. V was trimmed by 0 bases and J by 10 bases, leaving 14 bases between them. CDR3 length equals 15 residues. Germline CDR1 reads SGDLS; CDR2 reads YYNGEE. Here the CDR3 reads CASSVDAGLGSPLHF. CDR3 coding DNA: TGTGCCAGCAGCGTAGATGCGGGTCTCGGGTCACCCCTCCACTTT. Using reference TRBV9 and TRBJ1-6 for the parts outside the CDR3, the full variable domain is DSGVTQTPKHLITATGQRVTLRCSPRSGDLSVYWYQQSLDQGLQFLIQYYNGEERAKGNILERFSAQQFPDLHSELNLSSLELGDSALYFCASSVDAGLGSPLHFGNGTRLTVT.

The chain employs TRBV29-1 and TRBJ1-1; tentatively, D is TRBD1 (6 bases). Trimming cost V 5 bases and J 8 bases, with 12 bases left between them. This CDR3 spans 11 amino acids. Germline CDR1 is SQVTM and CDR2 is ANQGSEA. The CDR3 region is CSVRTVAEAFF. The CDR3 nucleotides are TGCAGCGTTAGGACAGTGGCCGAAGCTTTCTTT.

This chain connects TRBV5-1 to TRBJ1-1; the D is unclear. Trimming removed 2 bases from V and 0 bases from J, with 8 bases in between. In germline, CDR1 is SGHRS, CDR2 YFSETQ. The CDR3 spans 14 residues. The CDR3 coding sequence is TGCGCCAGCAGCTTAGACGGAATGAACACTGAAGCTTTCTTT. Translating it yields CASSLDGMNTEAFF.

The genes are TRBV2 and TRBJ2-2; perhaps TRBD2 as D (5 bases). The ends were cut back, 7 bases at V and 4 bases at J, with 13 bases in the middle. The CDR3 contains 14 residues. The germline CDR1 and CDR2 sequences are SNHLY and FYNNEI. The CDR3 protein is CASKARVVTGELFF. CDR3 sequence (DNA): TGTGCCAGCAAAGCGAGGGTCGTCACCGGGGAGCTGTTTTTT.

This clone was found a few times. This chain's CDR3 is CSVFTGSGANVLTF. CDR3 coding DNA: TGCAGCGTTTTCACAGGGTCTGGGGCCAACGTCCTGACTTTC. J is TRBJ2-6 and V is TRBV29-1; perhaps TRBD1 as D (6 bases). The CDR3 covers 14 residues. The germline V gene encodes CDR1 SQVTM and CDR2 ANQGSEA. The V end was cut by 5 bases, the J end by 1 base, with 9 bases between. The full variable domain, rest sourced from reference TRBV29-1 and TRBJ2-6, is SAVISQKPSRDICQRGTSLTIQCQVDSQVTMMFWYRQQPGQSLTLIATANQGSEATYESGFVIDKFPISRPNLTFSTLTVSNMSPEDSSIYLCSVFTGSGANVLTFGAGSRLTVL.

This chain connects TRBV21-1 to TRBJ2-5. TRBV21-1 is a pseudogene locus. The CDR3 is 15 residues long. The CDR3: CASSKVGPHQETQYF. CDR3 bases: TGTGCCAGCAGCAAAGTGGGACCGCACCAAGAGACCCAGTACTTC.

The chain carries TRBV2 and TRBJ1-1; D may be TRBD1 (6 bases). Germline V gene sequence: CDR1 SNHLY, CDR2 FYNNEI. This CDR3 comprises 13 residues. V lost 7 bases and J 4 bases, leaving 13 bases between the germline ends. The DNA for the CDR3 is TGTGCCAGCAAGGGGGGCTTGGGCACTGAAGCTTTCTTT. Encoded protein: CASKGGLGTEAFF. The variable domain in full, with the rest retrieved from reference TRBV2 and TRBJ1-1, is EPEVTQTPSHQVTQMGQEVILRCVPISNHLYFYWYRQILGQKVEFLVSFYNNEISEKSEIFDDQFSVERPDGSNFTLKIRSTKLEDSAMYFCASKGGLGTEAFFGQGTRLTVV.